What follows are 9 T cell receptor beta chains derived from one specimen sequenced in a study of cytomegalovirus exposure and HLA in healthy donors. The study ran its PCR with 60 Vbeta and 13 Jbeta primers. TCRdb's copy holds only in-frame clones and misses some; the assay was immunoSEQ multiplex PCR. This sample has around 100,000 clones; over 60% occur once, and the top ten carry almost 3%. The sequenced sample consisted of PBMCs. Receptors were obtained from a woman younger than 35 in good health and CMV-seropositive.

The CDR3 region is CASSLVGRQGETQYF. The CDR3 coding sequence is TGTGCCAGCAGCTTAGTGGGGCGACAGGGGGAGACCCAGTACTTC. This chain links TRBV11-2 with TRBJ2-5; 8 bases fit TRBD1. V lost 1 base and J lost 5; bases outside the gene matches: 6. The CDR3 consists of 15 residues. Germline V gives CDR1 SGHAT, CDR2 FQNNGV.

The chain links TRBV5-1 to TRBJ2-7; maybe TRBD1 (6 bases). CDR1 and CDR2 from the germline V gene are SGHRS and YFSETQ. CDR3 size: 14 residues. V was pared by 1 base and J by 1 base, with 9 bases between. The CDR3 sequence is CASSLIGGSYEQYF. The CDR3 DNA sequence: TGCGCCAGCAGCTTGATAGGGGGTTCCTACGAGCAGTACTTC.

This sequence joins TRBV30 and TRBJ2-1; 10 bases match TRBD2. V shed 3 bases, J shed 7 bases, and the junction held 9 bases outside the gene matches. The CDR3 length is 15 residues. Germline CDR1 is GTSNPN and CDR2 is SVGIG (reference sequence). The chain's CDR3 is CAWSEPSGSPNEQFF. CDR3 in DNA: TGTGCCTGGAGCGAGCCTAGCGGGAGCCCGAATGAGCAGTTCTTC.

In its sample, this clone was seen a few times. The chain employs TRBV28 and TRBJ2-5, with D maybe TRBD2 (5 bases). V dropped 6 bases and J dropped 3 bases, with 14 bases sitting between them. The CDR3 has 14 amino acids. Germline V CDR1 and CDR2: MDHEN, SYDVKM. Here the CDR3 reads CASSRARAEETQYF. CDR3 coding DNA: TGTGCCAGCAGCCGCGCGAGGGCGGAAGAGACCCAGTACTTC. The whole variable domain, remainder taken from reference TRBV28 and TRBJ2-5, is DVKVTQSSRYLVKRTGEKVFLECVQDMDHENMFWYRQDPGLGLRLIYFSYDVKMKEKGDIPEGYSVSREKKERFSLILESASTNQTSMYLCASSRARAEETQYFGPGTRLLVL.

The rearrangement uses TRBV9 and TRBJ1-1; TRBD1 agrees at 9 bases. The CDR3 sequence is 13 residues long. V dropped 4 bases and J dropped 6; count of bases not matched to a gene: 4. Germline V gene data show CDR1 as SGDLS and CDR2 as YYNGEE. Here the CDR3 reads CASSIGTGSEAFF. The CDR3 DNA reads TGTGCCAGCAGCATCGGGACAGGGTCTGAAGCTTTCTTT.

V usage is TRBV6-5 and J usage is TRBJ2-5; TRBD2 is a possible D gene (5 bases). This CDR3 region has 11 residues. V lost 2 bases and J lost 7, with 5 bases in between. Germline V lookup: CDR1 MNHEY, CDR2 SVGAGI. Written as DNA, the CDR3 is TGTGCCAGCAGTTACGCGGGGACCCAGTACTTC. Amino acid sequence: CASSYAGTQYF.

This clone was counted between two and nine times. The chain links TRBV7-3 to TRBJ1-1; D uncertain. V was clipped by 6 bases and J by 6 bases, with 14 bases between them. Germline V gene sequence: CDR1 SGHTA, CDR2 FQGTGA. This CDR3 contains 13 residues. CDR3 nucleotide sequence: TGTGCCAGCAGTACCGTTAAGGCGGCTGAAGCTTTCTTT. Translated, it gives CASSTVKAAEAFF.

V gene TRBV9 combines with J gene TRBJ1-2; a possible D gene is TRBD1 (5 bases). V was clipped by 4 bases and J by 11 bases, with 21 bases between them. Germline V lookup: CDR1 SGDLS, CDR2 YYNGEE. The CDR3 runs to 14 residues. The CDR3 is CASSHWGDELGYTF. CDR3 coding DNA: TGTGCCAGCAGCCATTGGGGGGATGAGCTGGGGTACACCTTC.

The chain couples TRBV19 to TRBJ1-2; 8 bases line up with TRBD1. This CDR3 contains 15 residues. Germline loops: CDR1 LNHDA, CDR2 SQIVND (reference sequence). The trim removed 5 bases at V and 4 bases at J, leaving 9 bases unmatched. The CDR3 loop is CASSVVGTGIYGYTF. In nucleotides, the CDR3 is TGTGCCAGTAGTGTTGTCGGGACAGGCATCTATGGCTACACCTTC.